Included here is one T cell receptor beta chain sequence, with context. The data stem from a study of blood T cell repertoires in COVID-19. In the study overall: Sample material is recorded as cDNA or gDNA derived from T cells, B-cell-depleted T cells, or PBMCs.

Original handling: Nucleated cell counts were estimated from reference gene primer amplification. TCRdb's table, derived via immunoSEQ multiplex PCR, lists solely in-frame clones and lacks some. The V and J calls and clone size are taken from that table; D and trimming were inferred from the DNA. The sample gives approximately 64,000 clones, 88% of which show up once; around two fifths is in the top ten. Seattle participants joined during active infection and were tracked over time. The sample comprised peripheral blood. The TCR comes from a woman aged 55-75 years with COVID-19, enrolled during active disease.

CDR3 region: CASSYGGNGPQHF. For the CDR3, the DNA is TGTGCCAGCAGTTACGGGGGGAATGGGCCCCAGCATTTT. The rearrangement links TRBV6-2 or TRBV6-3 to TRBJ1-5; D is possibly TRBD1 (5 bases). In germline, CDR1 is MNHEY, CDR2 SVGEGT. This CDR3 contains 13 residues. Trimming cost V 2 bases and J 9 bases, with 11 bases left between them.